The 6 T cell receptor beta chains listed next were all sequenced from one sample in a study of tumor-infiltrating lymphocytes in primary liver carcinoma. Without any cell sorting, 20-30 mg of bulk tissue yielded co-extracted RNA and DNA. TCR beta cDNA was reverse-transcribed from about 0.45 ug of total RNA. The reaction used a constant-region primer and ProtoScript II reverse transcriptase. Slightly modified ARM-PCR served as the procedure for the TCR beta libraries. These libraries came from three rounds of nested multiplex PCR. It was with TRBV1-TRBV30 forward primers and a C-beta reverse primer that the first two PCR rounds were run, at approximately 10 cycles each. Using its own MiXCR run on the multiplex PCR reads, TCRdb lists one record per CDR3 protein. Of roughly 100,000 distinct CDR3 sequences in the sample, under 70% were seen once. Sequencing was done on a sample of liver tumor tissue from sampling region 2. Described subset: tumor region T2, inferior pole. The receptors stem from a woman in her fifties or sixties with primary liver carcinoma and hepatitis B virus infection.

Many counts were recorded for this clonotype. This chain joins TRBV28 and TRBJ1-1; 10 bases agree with TRBD1. Unmatched junction bases numbered 15, after V lost 6 bases and J lost 5 bases. The CDR3 contains 17 residues. CDR1 and CDR2 (germline): MDHEN, SYDVKM. The CDR3 here is CASSRRGWDRGQTEAFF. DNA of the CDR3: TGTGCCAGCAGCCGTCGTGGGTGGGACAGGGGTCAGACTGAAGCTTTCTTT.

A word on this clonotype: At one boundary the junction diverges from the germline segment, which might be a read error. The chain employs TRBV4-2 and TRBJ2-1, with D perhaps TRBD2 (5 bases). CDR1 and CDR2 from the germline V gene are LGHNA and YNFKEQ. The length of the CDR3 is 16 residues. The chain's CDR3 is CASSPVGGGGYNEQLF. The CDR3 DNA reads as TGTGCCAGCAGCCCCGTAGGTGGCGGAGGCTACAATGAGCAGCTCTTC.

With respect to this clonotype: The CDR3 carries no conserved terminal phenylalanine or tryptophan, so it likely arises from a read error. The chain uses TRBV7-9 and TRBJ2-7, with 7 bases identical to TRBD1. The CDR3 loop spans 16 amino acids. The germline gives CDR1 SEHNR, CDR2 FQNEAQ (reference sequence). V was pared by 0 bases and J by 1 base, with 6 bases of the junction left unmatched. Written as DNA, the CDR3 is TGTGCCAGCAGCTTAGCCCAGGGACAGTGGTCCTACGAGCAGTACCTC. Its translation: CASSLAQGQWSYEQYL.

This chain links TRBV28 with TRBJ2-1; TRBD2 agrees at 11 bases. The V segment lost 7 bases and the J segment 7 bases; nucleotides outside the gene matches: 12. Germline V lookup: CDR1 MDHEN, CDR2 SYDVKM. The CDR3 sequence is 16 residues long. The CDR3 loop is CASTATSGGSPNEQFF. The CDR3 region has the DNA TGTGCCAGCACCGCCACTAGCGGGGGATCCCCTAATGAGCAGTTCTTC.

V and J are TRBV18 and TRBJ2-5, with 9 bases aligning to TRBD1. Germline V gene data show CDR1 as KGHSH and CDR2 as LQKENI. J was trimmed by 1 base and V by 0 bases; bases with no gene match: 3. This CDR3 spans 16 amino acids. The CDR3 is CASSPPSGQGQETQYF. The CDR3 bases are TGTGCCAGCTCACCACCCTCGGGACAGGGCCAAGAGACCCAGTACTTC.

In regard to this clonotype: The junction and the germline gene differ at one end; a read error may be behind it. The J gene is TRBJ2-2, the V gene TRBV11-2; D is ambiguous. Germline CDR1 SGHAT, CDR2 FQNNGV. CDR3 length: 15 amino acids. CDR3 DNA sequence: TGTGCCGGCAGCTCGCTACGGTCAGGCATCGTTGAGCTGTTTTTT. It translates to CAGSSLRSGIVELFF.